These 25 T cell receptor beta chains came from one sample sequenced in a study of identical twins. MiXCR, run by TCRdb on the 5' RACE reads, gives a single entry per CDR3 protein. This sample has 500,000 to 700,000 distinct CDR3 sequences, with less than 9% found just once. These data were also reused for a study on yellow fever vaccine responses in identical twins.

The sequencing input was PBMCs. The receptor source for this set is a woman between 18 and 29 years old in good health.

This sequence joins TRBV24-1 and TRBJ2-1; D might be TRBD2 (6 bases). The CDR3 has 14 residues. Deletions cut 3 bases from V and 6 bases from J, with 11 bases between. Germline V gene sequence: CDR1 KGHDR, CDR2 SFDVKD. Here the CDR3 reads CATSDPGTRNEQFF. The CDR3 bases are TGTGCCACCAGTGATCCCGGGACTCGCAATGAGCAGTTCTTC.

This clonotype was recorded a few times. V usage is TRBV10-3 and J usage is TRBJ1-1; possible D gene TRBD1, 5 bases. CDR1 and CDR2 (germline): ENHRY, SYGVKD. This CDR3 is 14 amino acids long. Deletions cut 7 bases from V and 2 bases from J, with 14 bases between. The CDR3 here is CAIMKTERNTEAFF. In nucleotides, the CDR3 is TGTGCCATCATGAAGACAGAGAGAAACACTGAAGCTTTCTTT.

This clonotype was picked up many times. This chain connects TRBV24-1 to TRBJ2-1, with D unclear. Trimming removed 6 bases at V and 3 bases at J, with 5 bases between. The CDR3 covers 12 residues. Germline V gene data show CDR1 as KGHDR and CDR2 as SFDVKD. CDR3: CATSLDYNEQFF. The DNA for the CDR3 is TGTGCCACCAGTCTAGACTACAATGAGCAGTTCTTC.

The chain joins TRBV20-1 to TRBJ1-2, with D possibly matching TRBD1 (6 bases). V shed 5 bases and J shed 7 bases, with 20 bases lying between them. There are 14 residues in the CDR3. Germline CDR1 and CDR2: DFQATT and SNEGSKA (reference sequence). CDR3 in amino acids: CSADKDRVISGYTF. In nucleotides, the CDR3 is TGCAGTGCTGACAAGGACAGAGTAATTAGTGGCTACACCTTC.

This clonotype appeared a few times. This rearrangement joins TRBV18 to TRBJ2-7, with unresolved D. The CDR3 extends over 14 amino acids. V was clipped by 0 bases and J by 3 bases, with 9 bases between them. Per germline, CDR1 KGHSH and CDR2 LQKENI. In DNA, the CDR3 is TGTGCCAGCTCACCACCTCGTGCTAACTACGAGCAGTACTTC. Residues: CASSPPRANYEQYF.

This rearrangement joins TRBV10-2 to TRBJ2-5; D is unclear. The V gene lost 7 bases and the J gene lost 0 bases, with 9 bases spanning the gap. Germline V lookup: CDR1 WSHSY, CDR2 SAAADI. The CDR3 spans 13 residues. CDR3 protein: CASMEQYQETQYF. DNA for the CDR3: TGCGCCAGCATGGAACAGTACCAAGAGACCCAGTACTTC.

Ten or more counts support this clonotype. The rearrangement joins TRBV10-3 to TRBJ2-3, with TRBD2 identical over 9 bases. Germline V lookup: CDR1 ENHRY, CDR2 SYGVKD. The V gene end was trimmed by 8 bases and the J gene end by 3 bases; junction bases not matched to a gene: 6. The CDR3 covers 14 residues. The CDR3 reads CAIGDSGGTDTQYF. CDR3 DNA: TGTGCCATCGGGGATAGCGGGGGAACAGATACGCAGTATTTT.

This clonotype has just a few counts. J is TRBJ2-5 and V is TRBV10-3; tentative D call: TRBD2 (6 bases). Germline CDR1 reads ENHRY; CDR2 reads SYGVKD. The CDR3 consists of 16 residues. The germline V and J ends were trimmed by 11 bases and 2 bases, with 24 bases remaining between them. The CDR3 loop is CAVLSVARGGQETQYF. CDR3 nucleotide sequence: TGTGCCGTTCTGAGCGTAGCGCGGGGAGGACAAGAGACCCAGTACTTC.

The chain has TRBV11-1 and TRBJ2-1; D is ambiguous. The V end was cut by 1 base, the J end by 4 bases, with 20 bases between. The CDR3 runs 18 residues. Germline V CDR1 and CDR2: SGHAT, FQDESV (reference sequence). CDR3 amino acids: CASSLELGYQMRYNEQFF. The CDR3 DNA sequence: TGTGCCAGCAGCTTAGAATTAGGGTACCAAATGAGATACAATGAGCAGTTCTTC.

This clonotype was found a few times. The V and J genes are TRBV20-1 and TRBJ2-7; 10 positions agree with TRBD1. The length of the CDR3 is 15 residues. V lost 3 bases and J lost 0; bases outside the gene matches: 5. Germline lookup yields CDR1 DFQATT and CDR2 SNEGSKA (reference sequence). The CDR3, as DNA: TGCAGTGCTAGCTCCCGGGACAGGGGCTCCTACGAGCAGTACTTC. It codes for CSASSRDRGSYEQYF.

The chain has TRBV18 and TRBJ2-1; TRBD2 aligns across 13 bases. V lost 6 bases and J lost 9; bases outside the gene matches: 11. The CDR3 has 16 amino acids. CDR1 and CDR2 from the germline V gene are KGHSH and LQKENI. This CDR3 is CASSPILAGGPSEQFF. CDR3 nucleotide sequence: TGTGCCAGCTCCCCTATACTAGCGGGAGGGCCCAGTGAGCAGTTCTTC.

This clonotype has a count of ten or more. J is TRBJ1-4 and V is TRBV6-5; 8 bases are a match to TRBD1. Germline V CDR1 and CDR2: MNHEY, SVGAGI. The CDR3 spans 16 residues. After removal of 5 bases from V and 8 bases from J, the junction contained 13 bases not matched to a gene. The CDR3 nucleotides are TGTGCCAGCAGTCTACGAGGGGACAGGACAGGGGAAAAACTGTTTTTT. It translates to CASSLRGDRTGEKLFF.

The table lists this clonotype with many counts. This chain connects TRBV7-2 to TRBJ1-1; D gene unclear. With 4 bases removed from V and 1 base from J, the gap between germline ends came to 7 bases. This CDR3 comprises 13 residues. Germline V gene data show CDR1 as SGHTA and CDR2 as FQGNSA. The CDR3 sequence: CASSYGWNTEAFF. In nucleotides, the CDR3 is TGTGCCAGCAGCTACGGGTGGAACACTGAAGCTTTCTTT.

This clonotype was counted a few times. The genes are TRBV4-1 and TRBJ2-7; D is undetermined. The CDR3 runs 14 residues. V lost 1 base, J lost 4 bases, and 11 bases lay in between. Germline CDR1 is MGHRA and CDR2 is YSYEKL. The CDR3 DNA reads as TGCGCCAGCAGCCAAGGACTGCCTAAATACGAGCAGTACTTC. Translated: CASSQGLPKYEQYF.

This clonotype was counted ten times or more. The chain carries TRBV25-1 and TRBJ2-7; the D is unclear. V was trimmed by 4 bases and J by 2 bases, leaving 6 bases between them. The CDR3 length is 12 residues. Germline CDR1 MGHDK, CDR2 SYGVNS. The CDR3 region has the DNA TGTGCCAGCAGTGGAGCGACCTACGAGCAGTACTTC. This encodes CASSGATYEQYF.

The chain carries TRBV12-3 or TRBV12-4 and TRBJ2-3; 7 bases are shared with TRBD2. With 10 bases clipped from V and 3 bases from J, the junction kept 7 bases outside the gene matches. The CDR3 runs to 13 residues. CDR3 in amino acids: CATGTTETDTQYF. Here the CDR3 DNA reads TGTGCCACCGGGACTACCGAAACAGATACGCAGTATTTT.

This clonotype was counted a few times. V usage is TRBV3-1 and J usage is TRBJ2-3; D gene ambiguous. The CDR3 length is 12 residues. Germline CDR1 and CDR2: LGHDT and YNNKEL (reference sequence). V was clipped by 3 bases and J by 4 bases, with 5 bases between them. The CDR3, as DNA: TGTGCCAGCAGCCATTTAGCAGATACGCAGTATTTT. Protein product: CASSHLADTQYF.

The V and J genes are TRBV15 and TRBJ2-5, with D possibly TRBD2 on 6 matching bases. The CDR3 has 16 amino acids. V lost 0 bases to trimming and J lost 2 bases, with 13 bases between them. In germline, CDR1 is LNHNV, CDR2 YYDKDF (reference sequence). Written as DNA, the CDR3 is TGTGCCACCAGCAGAGATTTCGCGGGACCGCAAGAGACCCAGTACTTC. Translation gives CATSRDFAGPQETQYF.

In its sample, this clonotype was seen many times. The rearrangement links TRBV7-2 to TRBJ1-2; 8 positions agree with TRBD1. The CDR3 length is 14 residues. Germline CDR1 reads SGHTA; CDR2 reads FQGNSA. V lost 4 bases, J lost 2 bases, and 3 bases stayed unmatched. In nucleotides, the CDR3 is TGTGCCAGCAGCTATGCAGGGGGCAACTATGGCTACACCTTC. As protein: CASSYAGGNYGYTF.

This clonotype was detected ten times or more. The chain recombines TRBV9 with TRBJ2-1, with TRBD1 matching 10 bases. The CDR3 consists of 20 residues. Germline V lookup: CDR1 SGDLS, CDR2 YYNGEE. V dropped 3 bases and J dropped 1; count of bases not matched to a gene: 16. The CDR3 here is CASSGTGQGSSRGSYNEQFF. CDR3 in DNA: TGTGCCAGCAGCGGAACGGGACAGGGGTCCTCAAGAGGGTCCTACAATGAGCAGTTCTTC.

This clonotype showed up many times. A junction end diverges from the germline sequence, so it may reflect a read error. The V call is TRBV5-1, the J call TRBJ2-3, with TRBD2 identical over 7 bases. The germline CDR1 and CDR2 sequences are SGHRS and YFSETQ. The CDR3 totals 14 residues. The CDR3 nucleotides are TGTGCCAGCAGTTTGGGTCTAGCGGCGGATACGCAGTATTTT. This encodes CASSLGLAADTQYF. Full variable domain (missing parts from reference TRBV5-1 and TRBJ2-3): KAGVTQTPRYLIKTRGQQVTLSCSPISGHRSVSWYQQTPGQGLQFLFEYFSETQRNKGNFPGRFSGRQFSNSRSEMNVSTLELGDSALYLCASSLGLAADTQYFGPGTRLTVL.

There are a few counts of this clonotype. The chain joins TRBV28 to TRBJ2-1, with D possibly being TRBD1 (6 bases). V gave up 4 bases and J gave up 7 bases, with 11 bases separating them. Germline assignment: CDR1 MDHEN and CDR2 SYDVKM. The CDR3 extends over 13 amino acids. The chain's CDR3 is CASSYRELNEQFF. The DNA for the CDR3 is TGTGCCAGCAGTTACAGGGAGTTGAATGAGCAGTTCTTC.

The rearrangement uses TRBV28 and TRBJ1-6; possibly TRBD1 for D (6 bases). CDR3 size: 15 residues. V shed 4 bases and J shed 9 bases, with 16 bases lying between them. Germline CDR1 and CDR2: MDHEN and SYDVKM. DNA of the CDR3: TGTGCCAGCAGTTCTTCCCTCAGGGGAAGTTCACCCCTCCACTTT. Translation gives CASSSSLRGSSPLHF.

The chain employs TRBV4-1 and TRBJ2-3; possible D gene TRBD1, 5 bases. Germline V CDR1 and CDR2: MGHRA, YSYEKL. Trimming pared 0 bases from V and 2 bases from J, leaving 12 bases between. CDR3 size: 16 residues. Here the CDR3 DNA reads TGCGCCAGCAGCCAAGAAATCGGCAGGGCCACAGATACGCAGTATTTT. This codes for CASSQEIGRATDTQYF.

The gene calls are TRBV7-8 and TRBJ2-1, with 10 bases lining up with TRBD2. Trimming at V came to 5 bases and at J to 8 bases, leaving 12 bases not matched to a gene. From germline, CDR1 is SGHVS and CDR2 FQNEAQ. CDR3 length: 16 residues. For the CDR3, the DNA is TGTGCCAGCAGCCCAGCCCCCGGACTAGCGGTCTATGAGCAGTTCTTC. Amino acids: CASSPAPGLAVYEQFF.